This T cell receptor beta chain is drawn from a study of T cell responses to AZD1222 COVID-19 vaccine. Broader study findings: No repertoire was sampled before or during the peak T cell response, only after it.

The germline V gene has CDR1 MNHEY and CDR2 SMNVEV (reference sequence). V lost 6 bases and J lost 8, with 13 bases in between. The CDR3 covers 12 residues. Some clones are missing from TCRdb's copy, which holds only in-frame ones; the method was immunoSEQ multiplex PCR. The sample holds about 120,000 clones; 88% are singletons and the top ten take approximately 10%. This clone was found a few times. Its antigen is as yet unknown. The genes are TRBV27 and TRBJ1-1; TRBD1 might be the D (6 bases). The receptor was derived from an adult in good health. The specimen comprised peripheral blood, sampled on day 0 of AZD1222 vaccination. CDR3 sequence reads: CASSVQGLEAFF. Written as DNA, the CDR3 is TGTGCCAGCAGCGTACAGGGTCTCGAAGCTTTCTTT.